These 18 T cell receptor beta chains originate from one sample sequenced in a study of blood T cell repertoires in COVID-19. Sequencing was performed with immunoSEQ multiplex PCR; in TCRdb, only in-frame clones are kept and a portion is missing. The sample records more than 300,000 clones, roughly 89% being singletons. Material: peripheral blood. These receptor sequences come from a woman between 18 and 29 years old who had recovered from COVID-19.

The genes are TRBV24-1 and TRBJ2-1; TRBD1 aligns across 10 bases. The CDR3 runs to 17 residues. CDR1 is KGHDR and CDR2 is SFDVKD in the germline V gene. V gave up 5 bases and J gave up 3 bases; unmatched junction bases: 9. CDR3 DNA: TGTGCCACCAGTGCCCTAGGACAGGGGGGGAACTACAATGAGCAGTTCTTC. It is translated as CATSALGQGGNYNEQFF.

This clone was recorded only once. The chain carries TRBV19 and TRBJ2-3; 10 bases fit TRBD2. The CDR3 runs to 20 residues. The germline gives CDR1 LNHDA, CDR2 SQIVND (reference sequence). V trimming: 5 bases; J trimming: 0 bases; junction bases outside the gene matches: 17. CDR3 amino acids: CASSSTHPSGSPTSTDTQYF. The CDR3 DNA reads TGTGCCAGTAGTTCCACCCACCCTAGCGGGAGCCCCACTAGCACAGATACGCAGTATTTT.

V is TRBV9 and J is TRBJ2-3; D might be TRBD2 (6 bases). Germline CDR1 is SGDLS and CDR2 is YYNGEE. The CDR3 length is 16 residues. The ends were cut back, 2 bases at V and 5 bases at J, with 18 bases in the middle. Here the CDR3 reads CASSVSRRDRIDTQYF. The CDR3 nucleotides read TGTGCCAGCAGCGTCTCTAGGAGGGACCGTATAGATACGCAGTATTTT.

This chain connects TRBV11-3 to TRBJ2-1; 9 bases line up with TRBD1. The CDR3 spans 13 residues. Germline V gene lookup returns CDR1 SGHNT and CDR2 YENEEA. The junction had 3 bases not matched to a gene; V was cut back by 8 bases and J by 4 bases. The CDR3 is CASRDRVYNEQFF. CDR3 DNA sequence: TGTGCCAGCCGGGACAGGGTTTACAATGAGCAGTTCTTC. The whole variable domain, filled in from reference TRBV11-3 and TRBJ2-1, reads EAGVVQSPRYKIIEKKQPVAFWCNPISGHNTLYWYLQNLGQGPELLIRYENEEAVDDSQLPKDRFSAERLKGVDSTLKIQPAELGDSAVYLCASRDRVYNEQFFGPGTRLTVL.

V usage is TRBV3-1 (or the pseudogene TRBV3-2) and J usage is TRBJ2-3; perhaps TRBD2 as D (6 bases). The germline CDR1 and CDR2 sequences are LGHDT and YNNKEL (reference sequence). The CDR3 sequence is 13 residues long. V gave up 9 bases and J gave up 4 bases, with 14 bases separating them. CDR3 protein: CARRGLFSDTQYF. The CDR3 coding sequence is TGTGCCAGACGTGGACTATTCTCAGATACGCAGTATTTT.

This clone was seen only a few times. The chain couples TRBV5-1 to TRBJ1-1, with 7 bases that match TRBD1. The CDR3 runs to 15 residues. Per the germline V gene, CDR1 is SGHRS and CDR2 is YFSETQ. Trimming removed 1 base from V and 4 bases from J; junction bases left unmatched: 7. CDR3 coding DNA: TGCGCCAGCAGCTTGACTAGGACAGGCACCACTGAAGCTTTCTTT. It encodes CASSLTRTGTTEAFF.

The chain has TRBV24-1 and TRBJ2-3; 8 nucleotides match TRBD2. V shed 4 bases, J shed 6 bases, and the junction held 11 bases outside the gene matches. Germline V CDR1 and CDR2: KGHDR, SFDVKD. The CDR3 totals 16 residues. CDR3: CATSEPTGGVSDTQYF. DNA for the CDR3: TGTGCCACCAGTGAGCCTACGGGAGGGGTTTCCGATACGCAGTATTTT.

V gene TRBV18 combines with J gene TRBJ2-7; the D is unclear. The CDR3 loop spans 14 amino acids. The V end was cut by 5 bases, the J end by 0 bases, with 11 bases between. Per germline, CDR1 KGHSH and CDR2 LQKENI. The CDR3 DNA reads TGTGCCAGCTCAACGGCATCGGGCTCCTACGAGCAGTACGTC. Its translation: CASSTASGSYEQYV.

The chain links TRBV2 to TRBJ1-1, with D perhaps matching TRBD1 (5 bases). Looked up from germline, CDR1 is SNHLY and CDR2 is FYNNEI. Trimming removed 7 bases from V and 8 bases from J, with 8 bases in between. The CDR3 sequence is 10 residues long. CDR3 bases: TGTGCCAGCAAGAAGGGGGAAGCTTTCTTT. Encoded protein: CASKKGEAFF.

The V gene is TRBV7-7, the J gene TRBJ2-1; 7 nucleotides align to TRBD1. CDR1 is SSHAT and CDR2 is FNYEAQ in the germline V gene (reference sequence). The J segment lost 4 bases and the V segment lost 5 bases, leaving 8 bases of the junction unmatched. The length of the CDR3 is 15 residues. The CDR3 coding sequence is TGTGCCAGCAGCACCGGGACAGCCGGATACAATGAGCAGTTCTTC. This translates into CASSTGTAGYNEQFF.

This chain joins TRBV29-1 and TRBJ2-1; 14 positions match TRBD2. Germline lookup yields CDR1 SQVTM and CDR2 ANQGSEA. The CDR3 consists of 15 residues. Losses at the gene ends were 3 bases for V and 9 bases for J; bases not matched to a gene: 7. Here the CDR3 reads CSVEGTSGSGGEQFF. The CDR3 DNA reads as TGCAGCGTTGAGGGGACTAGCGGGAGCGGTGGTGAGCAGTTCTTC.

V usage is TRBV5-1 and J usage is TRBJ2-7; 8 nucleotides line up with TRBD2. CDR1 and CDR2 from the germline V gene are SGHRS and YFSETQ. Trimming removed 7 bases from V and 3 bases from J; junction bases left unmatched: 6. The CDR3 totals 13 residues. CDR3 residues: CASPRGRIYEQYV. The CDR3 bases are TGCGCCAGCCCCCGCGGGAGGATCTACGAGCAGTACGTC.

In its sample, this clone was seen once. This rearrangement joins TRBV21-1 to TRBJ2-7; TRBD2, the table's D call, lacks a check against the DNA. TRBV21-1 constitutes a pseudogene. This CDR3 contains 19 residues. The CDR3 DNA reads as TGTGCCAGCAGCAAGAATGGAGGGAGACGGGACTGCCGATCCTACGAGCAGTACGTC. Encoded protein: CASSKNGGRRDCRSYEQYV.

The chain recombines TRBV5-1 with TRBJ1-3, with no clear D. With 0 bases removed from V and 4 bases from J, the gap between germline ends came to 11 bases. From germline, CDR1 is SGHRS and CDR2 YFSETQ. The CDR3 length is 15 residues. The CDR3 spells CASSLEGGRGNTIYF. For the CDR3, the DNA is TGCGCCAGCAGCTTGGAAGGAGGGAGGGGAAACACCATATATTTT. Supplemented by reference TRBV5-1 and TRBJ1-3, the full variable domain reads KAGVTQTPRYLIKTRGQQVTLSCSPISGHRSVSWYQQTPGQGLQFLFEYFSETQRNKGNFPGRFSGRQFSNSRSEMNVSTLELGDSALYLCASSLEGGRGNTIYFGEGSWLTVV.

This clone has a single count. The chain links TRBV5-1 to TRBJ1-5, with 11 bases matching TRBD1. V lost 0 bases, J lost 11 bases, and 7 bases stayed unmatched. The germline V gene encodes CDR1 SGHRS and CDR2 YFSETQ. The CDR3 runs 15 residues. The CDR3 DNA sequence: TGCGCCAGCAGCTTGGGGACAGGGGGCTCTAAGTCCCAGCATTTT. As protein: CASSLGTGGSKSQHF.

Only one count was recorded for this clone. The chain has TRBV7-9 and TRBJ2-3; 9 nucleotides align to TRBD2. V was pared by 6 bases and J by 8 bases, with 12 bases of the junction left unmatched. CDR3 length: 15 residues. Germline CDR1 reads SEHNR; CDR2 reads FQNEAQ (reference sequence). In DNA, the CDR3 is TGTGCCAGCAGGCCTCTAGCGGGAAAACTTGTTACGCAGTATTTT. Its protein product is CASRPLAGKLVTQYF.

The CDR3 sequence: CASSLAGASANEQFF. CDR3 coding DNA: TGTGCCAGCAGCTTAGCCGGGGCTAGCGCCAATGAGCAGTTCTTC. This chain uses TRBV7-2 with TRBJ2-1; TRBD2 might be the D (6 bases). The germline CDR1 and CDR2 sequences are SGHTA and FQGNSA. The CDR3 loop spans 15 amino acids. V lost 0 bases, J lost 6 bases, and 12 bases lay in between. The full variable domain, rest sourced from reference TRBV7-2 and TRBJ2-1, is GAGVSQSPSNKVTEKGKDVELRCDPISGHTALYWYRQSLGQGLEFLIYFQGNSAPDKSGLPSDRFSAERTGGSVSTLTIQRTQQEDSAVYLCASSLAGASANEQFFGPGTRLTVL.

This chain joins TRBV24-1 and TRBJ2-7; the D gene is possibly TRBD2 (5 bases). CDR1 is KGHDR, CDR2 SFDVKD, per germline. The V end lost 7 bases, the J end lost 2 bases, and 14 bases lay between the germline ends. This CDR3 is 14 amino acids long. Written as DNA, the CDR3 is TGTGCCACCAGAAGGGCTACCGGGACCTACGAGCAGTACGTC. Its protein is CATRRATGTYEQYV.